These 21 T cell receptor beta chains share one sample of origin, sequenced in a study of cytomegalovirus exposure and HLA in healthy donors. Primers for the PCR totalled 60 Vbeta and 13 Jbeta. The repertoire was sequenced with immunoSEQ multiplex PCR; TCRdb's copy has only in-frame clones and lacks some. The sample lists about 130,000 clones; 83% were seen once. Sequencing was done on a sample of PBMCs. These receptor sequences come from a girl aged 2 to 10 in good health and CMV-seronegative.

This rearrangement joins TRBV27 to TRBJ1-5, with D maybe TRBD1 (5 bases). This CDR3 is 14 amino acids long. CDR1 is MNHEY and CDR2 is SMNVEV in the germline V gene (reference sequence). V was trimmed by 5 bases and J by 2 bases, leaving 10 bases between them. The CDR3 reads CASSKGLGNQPQHF. The CDR3 nucleotides read TGTGCCAGCAGTAAGGGGCTAGGCAATCAGCCCCAGCATTTT.

The chain couples TRBV28 to TRBJ1-1; D is undetermined. This CDR3 is built from 14 residues. Germline lookup yields CDR1 MDHEN and CDR2 SYDVKM. The V end was cut by 3 bases, the J end by 3 bases, with 11 bases between. CDR3 sequence: CASSFGRGYTEAFF. The DNA for the CDR3 is TGTGCCAGCAGTTTTGGGCGCGGGTACACTGAAGCTTTCTTT.

The chain carries TRBV2 and TRBJ2-1; tentatively, D is TRBD1 (6 bases). CDR3 length: 17 amino acids. Germline-derived CDR1 and CDR2 are SNHLY and FYNNEI. With 8 bases removed from V and 5 bases from J, the gap between germline ends came to 25 bases. DNA for the CDR3: TGTGCCAGCGGGCAGGGGTCGTGGCGTCACATAAACAATGAGCAGTTCTTC. The encoded protein is CASGQGSWRHINNEQFF. Full variable domain (rest looked up from reference TRBV2 and TRBJ2-1): EPEVTQTPSHQVTQMGQEVILRCVPISNHLYFYWYRQILGQKVEFLVSFYNNEISEKSEIFDDQFSVERPDGSNFTLKIRSTKLEDSAMYFCASGQGSWRHINNEQFFGPGTRLTVL.

The chain joins TRBV5-1 to TRBJ1-2, with unresolved D. The CDR3 totals 14 residues. From germline, CDR1 is SGHRS and CDR2 YFSETQ. V lost 2 bases to trimming and J lost 2 bases, with 10 bases between them. As DNA, the CDR3 is TGCGCCAGCAGCTTTGGAGGCCGAAACTATGGCTACACCTTC. It codes for CASSFGGRNYGYTF.

The chain couples TRBV6-5 to TRBJ2-1; D is possibly TRBD1 (5 bases). The CDR3 has 15 amino acids. V gave up 8 bases and J gave up 5 bases, with 19 bases separating them. Germline V gives CDR1 MNHEY, CDR2 SVGAGI. This CDR3 is CASCSSGSLNNEQFF. The CDR3 DNA reads as TGTGCCAGCTGCAGCTCAGGGTCCCTTAACAATGAGCAGTTCTTC.

This clone was counted between two and nine times. This rearrangement joins TRBV2 to TRBJ2-1, with TRBD2 identical over 12 bases. The germline V gene encodes CDR1 SNHLY and CDR2 FYNNEI. CDR3 size: 15 residues. With V trimmed by 6 bases and J by 6 bases, 6 bases remained unmatched. The CDR3 is CASRSLAGGRNEQFF. In DNA form, the CDR3 reads TGTGCCAGCAGGTCGCTAGCGGGAGGGCGCAATGAGCAGTTCTTC.

The chain uses TRBV9 and TRBJ2-7, with TRBD1 matching 9 bases. Trimming removed 7 bases from V and 6 bases from J; junction bases left unmatched: 11. This CDR3 comprises 14 residues. Germline CDR1 SGDLS, CDR2 YYNGEE. CDR3 coding DNA: TGTGCCAGCGCACTCCGGGACAGGGCATCCGAGCAGTACTTC. Translating it yields CASALRDRASEQYF.

V and J are TRBV2 and TRBJ2-2; 13 nucleotides match TRBD2. Germline trimming cut 8 bases from V and 6 bases from J; bases unmatched to any gene: 3. The germline V gene has CDR1 SNHLY and CDR2 FYNNEI. There are 14 residues in the CDR3. This CDR3 reads CASLTSGGAGELFF. CDR3 nucleotide sequence: TGTGCCAGCCTTACTAGCGGGGGGGCCGGGGAGCTGTTTTTT.

The CDR3 region has the DNA TGTGCCAGCAGCTCGACAGGGTCATTCCAAGAGACCCAGTACTTC. This gives the protein CASSSTGSFQETQYF. V gene TRBV9 combines with J gene TRBJ2-5; 7 positions agree with TRBD1. The CDR3 has 15 residues. Germline V CDR1 and CDR2: SGDLS, YYNGEE. V was clipped by 4 bases and J by 1 base; unmatched bases: 7.

The chain has TRBV6-1 and TRBJ1-5; D unresolved. The V end was cut by 5 bases, the J end by 7 bases, with 12 bases between. The CDR3 contains 13 residues. In germline, CDR1 is MNHNS, CDR2 SASEGT. The chain's CDR3 is CASSTRDDQPQHF. CDR3 nucleotides: TGTGCCAGCAGTACCCGGGATGACCAGCCCCAGCATTTT.

The gene calls are TRBV18 and TRBJ1-4, with no clear D. CDR3 length: 16 residues. Germline values: CDR1 KGHSH, CDR2 LQKENI. V lost 2 bases and J lost 4, with 14 bases in between. The CDR3 here is CASSPTSRAINEKLFF. CDR3 nucleotides: TGTGCCAGCTCACCAACTAGCCGGGCGATTAATGAAAAACTGTTTTTT.

V and J are TRBV28 and TRBJ1-1; a weak D match, TRBD1 (5 bases). Germline V gives CDR1 MDHEN, CDR2 SYDVKM. The CDR3 is 16 amino acids. V shed 4 bases and J shed 6 bases, with 21 bases lying between them. The CDR3 spells CASSSPPGYYPPEAFF. The CDR3 region has the DNA TGTGCCAGCAGTTCTCCTCCAGGGTATTATCCTCCTGAAGCTTTCTTT.

As to this clone: The junction shows a germline mismatch at one end, possibly a read error. This chain uses TRBV7-9 with TRBJ2-2; D is possibly TRBD2 (6 bases). The CDR3 loop spans 12 amino acids. Germline V lookup: CDR1 SEHNR, CDR2 FQNEAQ (reference sequence). CDR3 residues: CSSSFAGTELFF. The CDR3 DNA sequence: TGTTCCAGCAGCTTTGCGGGAACCGAGCTGTTTTTT.

The V and J genes are TRBV2 and TRBJ2-2; tentatively, D is TRBD2 (6 bases). The CDR3 is 15 residues long. CDR1 is SNHLY and CDR2 is FYNNEI in the germline V gene. Trimming pared 6 bases from V and 7 bases from J, leaving 18 bases between. The CDR3 coding sequence is TGTGCCAGCAGGACTAGTTCAGTACTGAGCGGGGAGCTGTTTTTT. Translated, it gives CASRTSSVLSGELFF.

This rearrangement joins TRBV25-1 to TRBJ1-5; 8 bases match TRBD1. Per the germline V gene, CDR1 is MGHDK and CDR2 is SYGVNS. V gave up 6 bases and J gave up 2 bases; unmatched junction bases: 3. The CDR3 consists of 14 residues. CDR3 amino acids: CASRRDRCNQPQHF. The CDR3 coding sequence is TGTGCCAGCAGACGGGACAGGTGCAATCAGCCCCAGCATTTT. Filled out from reference TRBV25-1 and TRBJ1-5, the complete variable domain reads EADIYQTPRYLVIGTGKKITLECSQTMGHDKMYWYQQDPGMELHLIHYSYGVNSTEKGDLSSESTVSRIRTEHFPLTLESARPSHTSQYLCASRRDRCNQPQHFGDGTRLSIL.

The rearrangement joins TRBV10-3 to TRBJ2-7; possible D gene TRBD1, 6 bases. The CDR3 is made up of 14 amino acids. Trimming took 3 bases from V and 3 from J, leaving 12 bases between them. Germline CDR1 reads ENHRY; CDR2 reads SYGVKD. The CDR3 region has the DNA TGTGCCATCAGTGAAGGGGACATCGACTACGAGCAGTACTTC. It yields the protein CAISEGDIDYEQYF.

In its sample, this clone was seen a few times. The V and J genes are TRBV7-9 and TRBJ2-3; 11 bases are a match to TRBD2. Germline assignment: CDR1 SEHNR and CDR2 FQNEAQ (reference sequence). Germline trimming cut 3 bases from V and 3 bases from J; bases unmatched to any gene: 2. This CDR3 region has 15 residues. CDR3 sequence reads: CASSLTSGVTDTQYF. DNA of the CDR3: TGTGCCAGCAGCTTGACTAGCGGGGTAACAGATACGCAGTATTTT.

The chain joins TRBV7-9 to TRBJ1-4, with 8 positions matching TRBD1. Germline lookup yields CDR1 SEHNR and CDR2 FQNEAQ (reference sequence). CDR3 length: 17 amino acids. J lost 0 bases, V lost 2 bases, and 5 bases had no gene match. CDR3 in DNA: TGTGCCAGCAGCTTATTTGCAGGGGGCACAACTAATGAAAAACTGTTTTTT. Translation: CASSLFAGGTTNEKLFF.

J is TRBJ1-1 and V is TRBV7-2; D call uncertain. Germline CDR1 reads SGHTA; CDR2 reads FQGNSA. There are 11 residues in the CDR3. Trimming stripped 8 bases from V and 1 base from J, with 5 bases between. CDR3 protein: CASRENTEAFF. In DNA, the CDR3 is TGTGCCAGCCGGGAGAACACTGAAGCTTTCTTT.

The chain employs TRBV6-5 and TRBJ1-2; D not resolved. Per germline, CDR1 MNHEY and CDR2 SVGAGI. V was shortened by 2 bases and J by 4 bases, with 8 bases between the two germline ends. The CDR3 is made up of 13 amino acids. CDR3 loop: CASSYNPSYGYTF. The CDR3 DNA reads TGTGCCAGCAGTTACAATCCGAGCTATGGCTACACCTTC.

This clone was observed a handful of times. The chain links TRBV4-3 to TRBJ2-6; 7 bases are a match to TRBD2. The trim removed 0 bases at V and 4 bases at J, leaving 3 bases unmatched. The CDR3 consists of 16 residues. In germline, CDR1 is LGHNA, CDR2 YSLEER. This CDR3 reads CASSQERGSGANVLTF. CDR3 sequence (DNA): TGCGCCAGCAGCCAAGAGCGGGGGTCAGGGGCCAACGTCCTGACTTTC.